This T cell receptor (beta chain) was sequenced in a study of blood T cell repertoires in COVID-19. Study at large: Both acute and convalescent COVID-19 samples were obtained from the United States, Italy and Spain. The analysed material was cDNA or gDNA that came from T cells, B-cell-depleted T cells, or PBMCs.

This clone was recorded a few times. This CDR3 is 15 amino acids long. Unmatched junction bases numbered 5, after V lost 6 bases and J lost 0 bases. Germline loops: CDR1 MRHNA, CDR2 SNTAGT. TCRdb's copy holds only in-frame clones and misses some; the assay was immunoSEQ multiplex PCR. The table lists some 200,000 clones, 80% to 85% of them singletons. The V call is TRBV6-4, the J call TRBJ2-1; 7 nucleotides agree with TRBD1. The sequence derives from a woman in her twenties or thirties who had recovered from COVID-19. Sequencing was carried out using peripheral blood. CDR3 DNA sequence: TGTGCCAGCAGCCAACAGGGGAGCTCCTACAATGAGCAGTTCTTC. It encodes CASSQQGSSYNEQFF.